These 2 T cell receptor beta chains were sequenced from one sample in a study of blood T cell repertoires in COVID-19. Generated by immunoSEQ multiplex PCR, the TCRdb table keeps only in-frame clones and is missing some. The repertoire has around 61,000 clones, about 81% of them found once; the top ten carry more than 15%. Sequencing was done on a sample of peripheral blood. These receptors all stem from an older man with acute or convalescent COVID-19.

This chain joins TRBV7-3 and TRBJ2-1; 12 positions match TRBD1. Trimming at V came to 5 bases and at J to 8 bases, leaving 7 bases not matched to a gene. Looked up from germline, CDR1 is SGHTA and CDR2 is FQGTGA. The CDR3 runs 15 residues. The CDR3 DNA is TGTGCCAGCAGCGAAGCCGGGACAGGGGGCTATGAGCAGTTCTTC. Residues: CASSEAGTGGYEQFF.

This rearrangement joins TRBV30 to TRBJ2-7; D is possibly TRBD1 (6 bases). The CDR3 extends over 14 amino acids. Trimming took 2 bases from V and 4 from J, leaving 15 bases between them. The V gene's germline CDR1 is GTSNPN and CDR2 SVGIG (reference sequence). CDR3 sequence (DNA): TGTGCCTGGAGTCCCGAGGGGGTCGGGTACGAGCAGTACTTC. Translated, it gives CAWSPEGVGYEQYF. Full variable domain (outside the CDR3, taken from reference TRBV30 and TRBJ2-7): SQTIHQWPATLVQPVGSPLSLECTVEGTSNPNLYWYRQAAGRGLQLLFYSVGIGQISSEVPQNLSASRPQDRQFILSSKKLLLSDSGFYLCAWSPEGVGYEQYFGPGTRLTVT.